This T cell receptor (beta chain) was retrieved from a study of cytomegalovirus exposure and HLA in healthy donors (dated by TCRdb to about 2017). At the level of the whole study: In an earlier analysis of under 750 of the donors, less than 350 Gb of sequence data and 90 million to 120 million unique TCR beta sequences from roughly 190 million T cells were reported. The study aimed to test whether cataloging public T cell receptors could reveal signatures of past pathogen exposure. Of the 300 to 400 genotyped donors, approximately 83% fell in the genetic ancestry cluster associated with self-reported Caucasian donors. Every repertoire in the discovery cohort had been generated on one and the same sequencing platform. To predict cytomegalovirus infection status, the study brought together high-throughput TCR immunosequencing, statistical association of individual TCRs with disease status, and machine learning. An early release covering roughly 600 HLA-typed donors comprised 250 to 350 gigabases of sequencing data and around 80 million unique TCR sequences. Alongside the repertoire data, information on donor age, sex, ethnicity and CMV serostatus was compiled. Along with the roughly 670-subject first cohort, a separate validation cohort of 120 different subjects was used. Using immunosequencing, the study profiled T cell repertoires from approximately 700 subjects and related those repertoires to cytomegalovirus serostatus. About 5 DR-DQ haplotypes were handled as single units for association and clustering, since linkage in the cohort was strong. Both class I and class II loci were covered by HLA typing, at four-digit resolution. Across 300 to 500 genotyped donors of the cohort, an average of about 250,000 unique TCR beta nucleotide sequences per donor were sequenced, and roughly 20% of those sequences were non-productive. In an earlier analysis of a few hundred of the donors, high-throughput TCR beta sequencing was used to judge whether each TCR beta V gene segment behaved as functional or pseudogenic. Rather than using new phenotypic data, the later analysis identified candidate immune exposures from TCR beta sequences and from how often those sequences occurred across donors. In a later analysis, previously published TCR beta repertoires from about 640 donors were re-analyzed and high-resolution HLA genotyping was added so that TCR occurrence patterns could be studied. Typing coverage differed by locus: A, B, C, DRB1 and DQB1 were typed in about 629-640 donors, DQA1 in about 500, DPA1 in approximately 610, and DPB1 in just under 490. A later genetic analysis took genome-wide SNP genotypes for about 65% of the roughly 670 donors and used that subset as a discovery cohort.

The receptor library was made with the immunoSEQ multiplex PCR assay. The multiplex PCR relied on a mix of 60 forward primers for TCR Vbeta segments and 13 reverse primers for TCR Jbeta segments. The CDR3 region of rearranged TCR beta genes was amplified from genomic DNA by a multiplex PCR assay. Amplified TCR beta libraries were sequenced as 87-base-pair reads on the Illumina HiSeq System. Processing in the source paper ran as follows. Across the 670 or so repertoires, a later analysis counted 75 million to 90 million unique TCR beta chains, roughly 11 million of which were shared by at least two donors. Raw reads were error-corrected and collapsed into unique sequences by a nearest-neighbor algorithm in which closely related sequences were merged to remove PCR and sequencing errors. V, D and J gene segments were assigned by aligning CDR3 sequences to IMGT reference sequences. For a sequence to be retained, at least a six-nucleotide match to both a V gene segment and a J gene segment was required. A rearrangement counted as productive if the CDR3 had no stop codons and remained in frame with V and J, and every other rearrangement counted as non-productive. Following IMGT convention, CDR3 was defined as the stretch from the second conserved V-encoded cysteine up to the conserved J-encoded phenylalanine. Sequences without an unambiguous match to a single V gene segment were excluded from the earlier analysis of about 640 of the donors. In an earlier analysis of several hundred of the donors, V segments were called functional above 56.7% productive rearrangements and were called segregating when the between-donor standard deviation exceeded 5%. A statistical classification framework was built for diagnosing cytomegalovirus status from the catalog of TCR beta chain sequences. V and J gene assignment, in a later analysis, came from comparing TCR nucleotide sequences with IMGT/GENE-DB human TR gene sequences. The TCRdist pipeline was used in a later analysis to assign CDR3 sequences and most-parsimonious VDJ recombination scenarios. A later analysis defined each TCR beta chain by its CDR3 amino acid sequence plus V-gene family, and excluded reads lacking a unique V-gene family. In a later analysis, 450 to 600 highly shared, low-generation-probability nucleotide sequences were removed to address suspected cross-contamination and a sequencing artifact. In a later analysis, a clonal expansion index for each public chain was calculated from normalized within-repertoire ranks of inferred template counts. In a later analysis, generation probabilities were computed with a VDJ recombination model fitted to out-of-frame rearrangements, and the resulting probabilities were checked against IGoR. Hypergeometric tests were used in a later analysis to score TCR-TCR, TCR-HLA and TCR-CMV co-occurrence, with a repertoire-size bias correction applied to the TCR pairs. To estimate false discovery rates, a later analysis permuted the HLA or CMV assignments 20 times. In a later analysis, co-occurring TCRs were grouped with DBSCAN, and TCRdist sequence similarity was added when clustering was performed within HLA-allele-positive subsets. Repertoires with fewer than 30,000 or more than 120,000 public chains, plus five repertoires with anomalous nucleotide sharing, were excluded from co-occurrence clustering. TCRdb carries this immuneACCESS record with in-frame sequences only. Its versions omit some clonotypes, under half of them owing to an unresolved V gene in the studies checked, with the rest unexplained. Clonal size and the V and J genes are those of that table, whereas D and trimming came from the DNA. For this sample there are more than 130,000 clones; over 75% appear just once. Together, the top ten hold around 2% of the sample.

Comment on this clone: Its antigen is not yet known. Qualities for individual bases were not recorded, and no much larger clone is one base off.

Broader findings and caveats from the paper: Presence/absence analyses assumed roughly uniform sequencing depth across donors, an assumption that may not hold. Assigning TCR associations to individual alleles was difficult when HLA alleles, especially DR and DQ, strongly co-occurred. In a later analysis, the rate of TCR association differed among HLA loci, with DRB1 alleles having the most associated TCRs and HLA-C alleles having the fewest. Most TCR sequences were observed very rarely across donors, whereas some public TCRs were present in many individuals. A later genetic analysis reported fewer N-insertions in productive TCRs among donors in an Asian-associated ancestry cluster than the roughly 700-donor mean. This cohort had only TCR beta chains sequenced, and the lack of alpha or paired-chain data limited which features could be detected. According to a later analysis, most CMV-associated TCR beta chains appeared to be HLA-restricted, and the HLA associations seemed to be driven largely by CMV exposure. The only immune exposure information available for the cohort was CMV serostatus. Because HLA typing was missing for some donors at each locus, association tests included only the typed subset. In a later analysis, several top co-occurrence clusters were reported to appear linked to parvovirus B19, influenza, CMV and Epstein-Barr virus. The study gave a list of 150 to 200 TCR beta chains associated with cytomegalovirus. An earlier analysis of 587 of the donors showed that most TCR beta V segments appeared in productive rearrangements either about 87% or about 30% of the time, which broadly matched IMGT annotations. A group of highly shared sequence variants was considered likely to be a technical artifact of the sequencing pipeline. Some IMGT-functional V segments, including TRBV6-2 and TRBV6-3, could not be distinguished by the 87-base-pair reads and were therefore excluded. Linkage disequilibrium might explain the correlated functional status among segregating V segments, but an unknown experimental factor could not be ruled out. In a later analysis, HLA-associated TCR beta chains showed more clonal expansion and lower generation probabilities than non-associated chains that were equally common. A further reported finding was that TCR beta sequences accurately predicted the HLA-A and HLA-B alleles for most subjects in the first cohort. An association between a missense DCLRE1C variant and V-gene and J-gene trimming of TCR beta chains was found in a later genetic analysis and replicated in an independent cohort. The authors suggested that the approach could potentially be extended to other disease states and immunological phenotypes. Because counts were too low, roughly 16 rarely observed V segments, including chromosome 9 orphons, were left out of the earlier analysis of approximately 580 of the donors. In vitro tests confirmed that a few of the cytomegalovirus-associated TCR beta chains recognize cytomegalovirus antigens. A later analysis associated 16,951 TCR beta sequences with specific HLA alleles at a false discovery rate of 0.05. Cytomegalovirus status was reported to be diagnosed by the classifier with high specificity and sensitivity in both the original and validation cohorts.

V gives up 3 bases and J gives up 0 bases, and the segment between their germline ends measures 7 bases. The CDR3, from cysteine to phenylalanine, totals 13 residues. Just CDR3 DNA is preserved here, 39 bases in frame from base 1. For CDR1 and CDR2, the germline V gene lists SGDLS and YYNGEE. The cohort consisted of 600 to 750 healthy bone marrow donors. At the time of sampling, all cohort members were nominally healthy, though unrecorded immune exposures were likely present. The donor tested CMV seronegative, placing the donor among the approximately 400 seronegative members of the cohort. A peripheral blood sample was provided by each donor, and peripheral blood mononuclear cells were used for TCR beta sequencing. Genomic DNA was extracted from the blood cell samples with the Qiagen DNeasy Blood Extraction Kit.

The V and J genes are TRBV9 and TRBJ2-7; TRBD2 is possibly the D segment (5 matching bases). The sample taken for sequencing was PBMCs. The receptor's source is a man aged 30-40 years in good health and CMV-seronegative. CDR3 reads: CASSGGSSYEQYF. The nucleotide sequence reads as follows: TGTGCCAGCAGCGGAGGGTCCTCCTACGAGCAGTACTTC.